This T cell receptor beta chain was identified in a study of T cell responses to AZD1222 COVID-19 vaccine. Study findings and constraints: Recipients of two AZD1222 doses showed rising Spike-specific TCR breadth and depth. Seropositive AZD1222 recipients at baseline numbered only five or six. The donor cohort was predominantly white British with a female majority, and clonal diversity may have been underestimated. With dominance at 160-218 and 743-854, vaccine-associated CD4 TCRs spanned spike.

TCRdb's copy holds only in-frame clones and misses some; the assay was immunoSEQ multiplex PCR. The repertoire holds 150,000 or so clones, around 88% seen once, with 2% to 2.5% in the top ten. As to this clone: What it binds is unknown.

The CDR3 is made up of 14 amino acids. CDR1 LGHNA and CDR2 YSLEER come from the germline V gene. V was pared by 3 bases and J by 7 bases, with 15 bases between. The sample consisted of peripheral blood, taken on day 0 of AZD1222 vaccination. This TCR was recovered from an adult in good health. J is TRBJ1-1 and V is TRBV4-3; D may be TRBD1 (6 bases). The CDR3 DNA reads TGCGCCAGCAGCCAGTATCCGGACAGCCATGAAGCTTTCTTT. As protein: CASSQYPDSHEAFF.